Presented here are 2 T cell receptor beta chains from one specimen sequenced in a study of blood T cell repertoires in COVID-19. Libraries were prepared by immunoSEQ multiplex PCR; TCRdb keeps only in-frame clonotypes and omits some of them. The profile shows 100,000 to 150,000 clones, approximately 74% of them singletons. The sample was peripheral blood. These receptors came from a woman in her seventies with acute or convalescent COVID-19.

The CDR3 sequence is CASSDLPGQGNQPQHF. The CDR3 DNA reads as TGTGCCAGCAGTGATCTCCCGGGACAGGGTAACCAGCCCCAGCATTTT. The chain links TRBV6-1 to TRBJ1-5; TRBD1 matches at 9 bases. Looked up from germline, CDR1 is MNHNS and CDR2 is SASEGT. The CDR3 is made up of 16 amino acids. Trimming cost V 3 bases and J 7 bases; bases outside gene matches: 10.

V gene TRBV2 combines with J gene TRBJ2-1; 9 bases map to TRBD2. The V gene end was trimmed by 1 base and the J gene end by 5 bases; junction bases not matched to a gene: 3. Germline CDR1 is SNHLY and CDR2 is FYNNEI. The CDR3 has 15 residues. In nucleotides, the CDR3 is TGTGCCAGCAGTGAAGGACTAGCGGAGAACAATGAGCAGTTCTTC. Protein: CASSEGLAENNEQFF.